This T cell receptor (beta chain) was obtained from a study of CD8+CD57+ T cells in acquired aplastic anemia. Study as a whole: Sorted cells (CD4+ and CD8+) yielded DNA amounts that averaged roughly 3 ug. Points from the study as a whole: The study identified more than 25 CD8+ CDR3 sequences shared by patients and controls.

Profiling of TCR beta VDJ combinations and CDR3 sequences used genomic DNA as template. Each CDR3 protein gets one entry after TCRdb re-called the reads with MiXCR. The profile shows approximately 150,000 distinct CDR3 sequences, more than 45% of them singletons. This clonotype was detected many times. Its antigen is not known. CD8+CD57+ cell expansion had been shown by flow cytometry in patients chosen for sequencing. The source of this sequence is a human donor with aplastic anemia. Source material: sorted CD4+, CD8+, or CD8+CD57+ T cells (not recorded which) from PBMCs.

DNA for the CDR3: TGTGCCAGCAGCCAAGGGGTAGGGATCGGCTACACCTTC. Protein sequence: CASSQGVGIGYTF. The rearrangement links TRBV7-9 to TRBJ1-2; D perhaps matches TRBD1 (5 bases). Trimming stripped 5 bases from V and 8 bases from J, with 15 bases between. This CDR3 is 13 amino acids long. The germline V gene encodes CDR1 SEHNR and CDR2 FQNEAQ (reference sequence).